Listed below are T cell receptor beta chains from one sample, sequenced in a study of blood T cell repertoires in COVID-19. Profiled with immunoSEQ multiplex PCR; TCRdb holds only in-frame clones, not every one. The table has 120,000 or so clones, approximately 83% seen once. Sample: peripheral blood. The receptors were sampled from a woman of 80 years or more with acute or convalescent COVID-19. Both conserved end residues are part of each CDR3. A D gene is named only where the DNA matches it firmly. The listing skips clone size in some rows; elsewhere it reads once, few, many or a size class.

j_gene	d_gene	abundance	v_gene	CDR3nt	CDR3aa
TRBJ2-5	NA	NA	TRBV15	TGTGCCACCAGCAGGGCCCGGGAAGAGACCCAGTACTTC	CATSRAREETQYF
TRBJ1-6	TRBD1	NA	TRBV7-3	TGTGCCAGCAGCTTAGCAGGGGGCGCGACACCCCTCCACTTT	CASSLAGGATPLHF
TRBJ1-1	NA	NA	TRBV28	TGTGCCAGCGGGCTTCAACAGGGTGAAGCTTTCTTT	CASGLQQGEAFF
TRBJ1-1	NA	NA	TRBV18	TGTGCCAGCTCACCGCTGAGCACTGAAGCTTTCTTT	CASSPLSTEAFF
TRBJ1-2	TRBD1	NA	TRBV19	TGTGCCAGTAGTATCGGGACAGGGACTGCCTATGGCTACACCTTC	CASSIGTGTAYGYTF
TRBJ2-7	TRBD2	once	TRBV19	TGTGCCAGTAGTAAGCCGGGGGGATCCTACGAGCAGTACTTC	CASSKPGGSYEQYF
TRBJ2-7	NA	NA	TRBV15	TGTGCCACCAGCAACCCTAACTACGAGCAGTACTTC	CATSNPNYEQYF
TRBJ1-2	NA	NA	TRBV4-1	TGCGCCAGCAGCCACCCCGGGACAACTAACTATGGCTACACCTTC	CASSHPGTTNYGYTF
TRBJ1-3	TRBD1	NA	TRBV6-6	TGTGCCAGCAGCTCCGGACAGGTTGGAAACACCATATATTTT	CASSSGQVGNTIYF
TRBJ2-3	TRBD2	NA	TRBV19	TGTGCCAGCGGCGGGGGGTTCACAGATACGCAGTATTTT	CASGGGFTDTQYF
TRBJ2-3	TRBD1	NA	TRBV10-3	TGTGCCATCAGTGAGGGGGTTGGGGGGACAGGAGTAGATACGCAGTATTTT	CAISEGVGGTGVDTQYF
TRBJ2-1	NA	NA	TRBV24-1	TGTGCCACCAGTGTACTCAATGAGCAGTTCTTC	CATSVLNEQFF
TRBJ2-2	TRBD1	once	TRBV5-1	TGCGCCAGCAGCGAGGGGGCCAGCATGAACACCGGGGAGCTGTTTTTT	CASSEGASMNTGELFF
TRBJ2-3	NA	NA	TRBV7-9	TGTGCCAGCAGCTTATGGCTCCAAGATACGCAGTATTTT	CASSLWLQDTQYF
TRBJ1-3	TRBD1	NA	TRBV19	TGTGCCAGTAGAACCGGGACAGCCGGAAACACCATATATTTT	CASRTGTAGNTIYF
TRBJ2-2	NA	NA	TRBV11-2	TGTGCCAGCAGCTTACGGGAGAGACTCCTAAACACCGGGGAGCTGTTTTTT	CASSLRERLLNTGELFF